The clone carrying this T cell receptor beta chain has just one count. The antigen remains unidentified. Both 60 Vbeta primers and 13 Jbeta primers went into the PCR. Method: immunoSEQ multiplex PCR; TCRdb's copy keeps in-frame clones and lacks some. The sample records about 89,000 clones, around 74% being singletons. Healthy people donating bone marrow made up the donors. This CDR3 is 13 amino acids long. Trimming took off 4 bases at V and 3 bases at J, with 10 bases between the two ends. The germline CDR1 and CDR2 sequences are SGHAT and FQNNGV. This specimen comes from a study of cytomegalovirus exposure and HLA in healthy donors. Study outcomes and limitations: Some TCR beta chains (164 of them) were listed as cytomegalovirus-associated.

The sequence derives from a male donor in good health and CMV-seronegative. The rearrangement links TRBV11-2 to TRBJ2-7; possibly TRBD1 for D (5 bases). Source material: PBMCs. Written as DNA, the CDR3 is TGTGCCAGCAGCTCCAGACAGAACTACGAGCAGTACTTC. Encoded protein: CASSSRQNYEQYF.